These T cell receptor beta chains were read from a single sample in a study of OX40 agonist ivuxolimab in advanced cancers. TCRdb keeps only in-frame clones here, not all; method: immunoSEQ multiplex PCR. Of under 70,000 clones in the sample, more than 80% were seen once. Source: CD4+ or CD8+ T cells sorted from blood, taken in a trial of the OX40 agonist ivuxolimab. The receptors here all came from an adult with an advanced solid tumor such as melanoma, head and neck, liver or kidney cancer. CDR3s include the opening cysteine and the closing phenylalanine or tryptophan. D genes are given only for firm matches. A clone size is listed for some rows: how often the clone was seen (once, few, many), or a class if it is expanded.

j_call,clone_size,v_call,d_call,cdr3_nt,cdr3_aa
TRBJ2-3,few,TRBV4-1,NA,TGCGCCAGCAGCCTACTAGGGGGGCGCACAGATACGCAGTATTTT,CASSLLGGRTDTQYF
TRBJ1-2,NA,TRBV11-2,NA,TGTGCCAGCAGCTTAACCGGGGACGGCTATGGCTACACCTTC,CASSLTGDGYGYTF
TRBJ2-1,NA,TRBV5-1,NA,TGCGCCAGCAGATCTCAACCCTTCTCCTACAATGAGCAGTTCTTC,CASRSQPFSYNEQFF
TRBJ2-1,NA,TRBV7-2,NA,TGTGCCAGCAGCTCCCTGAGGGGGAATGAGCAGTTCTTC,CASSSLRGNEQFF
TRBJ2-5,once,TRBV7-9,NA,TGTGCCAGCAGCCAGCAGGGTGGGGAGACCCAGTACTTC,CASSQQGGETQYF
TRBJ2-2,NA,TRBV5-1,NA,TGCGCCAGCAGCGGGGCAGGTACCGGGGAGCTGTTTTTT,CASSGAGTGELFF
TRBJ2-7,NA,TRBV9,NA,TGTGCCAGCAGCTATCAGGAAGGGGTTGTGCAGTACTTC,CASSYQEGVVQYF
TRBJ1-5,few,TRBV5-1,NA,TGCGCCAGCAGCTCGAATATCAATCAGCCCCAGCATTTT,CASSSNINQPQHF
TRBJ1-5,NA,TRBV11-2,NA,TGTGCCAGCAGCTTAGGACCAGGGCCAAATCAGCCCCAGCATTTT,CASSLGPGPNQPQHF
TRBJ2-5,few,TRBV4-1,NA,TGCGCCAGCAGCCAAGAAAGCCGAGGGGCCGGAGAGACCCAGTACTTC,CASSQESRGAGETQYF
TRBJ1-2,NA,TRBV7-9,NA,TGTGCCAGCAGCCCGGCGGGGGGGGGTGCCTATGGCTACACCTTC,CASSPAGGGAYGYTF
TRBJ2-7,NA,TRBV11-2,NA,TGTGCCAGCAGCTTAACCAGGGCCTACGAGCAGTACTTC,CASSLTRAYEQYF
TRBJ2-5,NA,TRBV13,TRBD1,TGTGCCAGCAGCCCCTTCTCAGGGGGCAAGCAGTACTTC,CASSPFSGGKQYF
TRBJ2-6,NA,TRBV10-3,NA,TGTGCCATCAGTGAGTCGGGAGGGGGGCCTGGGGCCAACGTCCTGACTTTC,CAISESGGGPGANVLTF
TRBJ1-2,NA,TRBV23-1,NA,TGCGCCAGCAGTCATAAGGGGGGGCGCGACTATGGCTACACCTTC,CASSHKGGRDYGYTF
TRBJ2-5,NA,TRBV5-1,TRBD1,TGCGCCAGCAGCGGACAGGGGAGTCAGCAAGAGACCCAGTACTTC,CASSGQGSQQETQYF
TRBJ1-2,NA,TRBV4-1,NA,TGCGCCAGCAGCCAACGCTACCCGGTAGGGCTCTATGGCTACACCTTC,CASSQRYPVGLYGYTF
TRBJ1-1,NA,TRBV5-1,NA,TGCGCCAGCAGCTTGGCAGGGGTCACTGAAGCTTTCTTT,CASSLAGVTEAFF
TRBJ2-3,NA,TRBV4-1,NA,TGCGCCAGCAGCCAGCAGCCCCCGAATGGGCATAGCACAGATACGCAGTATTTT,CASSQQPPNGHSTDTQYF
TRBJ2-7,once,TRBV5-1,NA,TGCGCCAGCTACGAGGGAGCCCTCTCCTACGAGCAGTACTTC,CASYEGALSYEQYF
TRBJ2-7,NA,TRBV7-8,TRBD2,TGTGCCAGCAGCTTACGGGAGGGACTTCGCTACGAGCAGTACTTC,CASSLREGLRYEQYF
TRBJ2-5,NA,TRBV5-1,NA,TGCGCCAGCAGCCCAGCGACCGATGCCCGCCAAGGGACCCAGTACTTC,CASSPATDARQGTQYF
TRBJ2-3,NA,TRBV10-2,NA,TGCGCCAGCAATACGAGGTCCCCTAGCACAGATACGCAGTATTTT,CASNTRSPSTDTQYF
TRBJ1-5,NA,TRBV6-5,NA,TGTGCCAGCAGTTATTCCATGGGGGGGAATCAGCCCCAGCATTTT,CASSYSMGGNQPQHF
TRBJ1-4,once,TRBV6-1,NA,TGTGCCAGCAGTGAAGTTTGGGCAGCTAATGAAAAACTGTTTTTT,CASSEVWAANEKLFF
TRBJ2-7,few,TRBV7-2,TRBD2,TGTGCCAGCAGCCCGAGAGGGTGGACTAGCGGGGGTCTGCTGGAGCAGTACTTC,CASSPRGWTSGGLLEQYF
TRBJ1-1,NA,TRBV5-4,NA,TGTGCCAGCAGCTTGGCCGGGGCGGCGAACACTGAAGCTTTCTTT,CASSLAGAANTEAFF
TRBJ1-1,NA,TRBV7-9,NA,TGTGCCAGCAGGGTTACAGAGAACACTGAAGCTTTCTTT,CASRVTENTEAFF
TRBJ1-2,NA,TRBV28,TRBD1,TGTGCCAGCAGTTTCTTGACAGGGAGGAGTTCGCATGGCTACACCTTC,CASSFLTGRSSHGYTF
TRBJ2-7,NA,TRBV2,NA,TGTGCCAGCAGTGGCACGAGGGGTTCTCACGAGCAGTACTTC,CASSGTRGSHEQYF
TRBJ2-7,NA,TRBV11-3,TRBD1,TGTGCCAGCAGCTTGGACAGGGACCACTACGAGCAGTACTTC,CASSLDRDHYEQYF
TRBJ1-3,NA,TRBV9,NA,TGTGCCAGCAGCGTGTCTACGGGTGGAGGTCACACCATATATTTT,CASSVSTGGGHTIYF
TRBJ1-2,once,TRBV4-2,TRBD1,TGTGCCAGCAGCCATACAGGGGAACCTAGCTATGGCTACACCTTC,CASSHTGEPSYGYTF
TRBJ2-7,NA,TRBV6-5,TRBD2,TGTGCCAGCAGTTACGGGACTAGCTACGAGCAGTACTTC,CASSYGTSYEQYF
TRBJ2-7,NA,TRBV4-1,TRBD1,TGCGCCAGCAGCCAAATCAGGACAGGACTTTCCTACGAGCAGTACTTC,CASSQIRTGLSYEQYF
TRBJ2-7,NA,TRBV4-2,TRBD2,TGTGCCAGCAGCCAAGATATTCGACTAGCGGGAGGCTACGAGCAGTACTTC,CASSQDIRLAGGYEQYF
TRBJ2-7,NA,TRBV5-6,TRBD2,TGTGCCAGCAGCTTGTCGGCTAGCGGGGGGTACGAGCAGTACTTC,CASSLSASGGYEQYF
TRBJ2-1,NA,TRBV15,TRBD2,TGTGCCACCAGCAGAGAGGGTAGCGGGGGGCTAGGTGAGCAGTTCTTC,CATSREGSGGLGEQFF
TRBJ2-7,NA,TRBV27,NA,TGTGCCAGCAGTTTATCGTGGCAGGCCTACGAGCAGTACTTC,CASSLSWQAYEQYF
TRBJ1-2,few,TRBV9,NA,TGTGCCAGCAGCGTAGCGTTTAACTATGGCTACACCTTC,CASSVAFNYGYTF
TRBJ2-7,NA,TRBV5-1,TRBD1,TGCGCCAGCAGCTTGAGGGGACAGGGCTACGAGCAGTACTTC,CASSLRGQGYEQYF
TRBJ2-1,NA,TRBV18,NA,TGTGCCAGCTCCCCTAGTGCCCTTAATGAGCAGTTCTTC,CASSPSALNEQFF